The source of this T cell receptor beta chain is a study of CD8 T cells in ankylosing spondylitis. This clonotype was detected ten times or more. The antigen is not known. Quantitative 5'-RACE with molecular barcodes was used to make the TCR beta libraries. TCRdb called the 5' RACE reads again in MiXCR, with one record for every CDR3 protein. The sample contains about 69,000 distinct CDR3 sequences, approximately 5% of which appear only once. Study results and limitations: Blood from ankylosing spondylitis patients appeared to carry a characteristic roughly eight-variant TCR beta motif. The disease-linked clones had a CD8+ phenotype and low blood frequencies. Some of these motif variants have turned up before, in reports on reactive arthritis synovial fluid and blood.

This receptor was obtained from a male donor with ankylosing spondylitis or in good health (not recorded which). The sample taken for sequencing was blood, either unsorted or a sorted T cell fraction (not recorded which).

Here the CDR3 DNA reads TGTGCCAGTAGTGCGGCAGGGGTCTGGAATCAGTTCTTC. Translation: CASSAAGVWNQFF. This rearrangement joins TRBV19 to TRBJ2-1; tentatively, D is TRBD1 (6 bases). Germline V lookup: CDR1 LNHDA, CDR2 SQIVND (reference sequence). Trimming removed 5 bases at V and 13 bases at J, with 18 bases between. The CDR3 has 13 residues.